A single sample is the source of the 27 T cell receptor beta chains below, sequenced in a study of blood T cell repertoires in COVID-19. The method was immunoSEQ multiplex PCR; TCRdb's version includes in-frame clones alone and lacks a portion of them. The data show 150,000 to 200,000 clones, with around four fifths seen just once and 15% to 20% held by the top ten. Specimen: peripheral blood. These receptors were taken from a woman older than 75 with acute or convalescent COVID-19.

The chain joins TRBV15 to TRBJ1-6; 7 nucleotides align to TRBD1. The CDR3 has 14 amino acids. J gave up 4 bases and V 6 bases, and 3 bases lay outside the gene matches. Germline CDR1 is LNHNV and CDR2 is YYDKDF (reference sequence). The CDR3 sequence is CATRIRGYNSPLHF. The CDR3 coding sequence is TGTGCCACCAGGATCAGGGGGTATAATTCACCCCTCCACTTT.

This clone appeared a single time. V usage is TRBV2 and J usage is TRBJ1-6; D might be TRBD1 (6 bases). The germline CDR1 and CDR2 sequences are SNHLY and FYNNEI. Trimming took 3 bases from V and 6 from J, leaving 9 bases between them. This CDR3 contains 14 residues. CDR3 amino acids: CASSDGRGNSPLHF. The CDR3, as DNA: TGTGCCAGCAGTGACGGCAGGGGTAATTCACCCCTCCACTTT.

V and J are TRBV6-6 and TRBJ2-7; a weak D match, TRBD1 (5 bases). In germline, CDR1 is MNHNY, CDR2 SVGAGI (reference sequence). The CDR3 totals 14 residues. Deletions cut 4 bases from V and 8 bases from J, with 18 bases between. The CDR3, as DNA: TGTGCCAGCAGTTTCAGGGTTACCGAAATGCAGCAGTACTTC. Translation: CASSFRVTEMQQYF.

As for this clone: Other DNA sequences in the sample encode the same CDR3. This chain connects TRBV10-3 to TRBJ2-5, with D perhaps TRBD2 (6 bases). The V and J ends lost 8 bases and 5 bases respectively, with 12 bases between them. The CDR3 has 12 amino acids. The germline V gene has CDR1 ENHRY and CDR2 SYGVKD. The CDR3 reads CAIGEGGETQYF. The CDR3 coding sequence is TGTGCCATCGGAGAAGGAGGGGAGACCCAGTACTTC.

The rearrangement joins TRBV4-3 to TRBJ2-1, with D possibly being TRBD1 (5 bases). The V end was cut by 0 bases, the J end by 13 bases, with 10 bases between. The CDR3 runs 12 residues. Germline V gene data show CDR1 as LGHNA and CDR2 as YSLEER. This CDR3 is CASSQDFREQFF. The CDR3 DNA follows: TGCGCCAGCAGCCAAGACTTCAGGGAACAGTTCTTC.

This clone was found a few times. This chain links TRBV7-3 with TRBJ1-2; 8 nucleotides align to TRBD1. CDR1 is SGHTA, CDR2 FQGTGA, per germline. J lost 7 bases, V lost 5 bases, and 6 bases had no gene match. This CDR3 is 13 amino acids long. This CDR3 reads CASSPTGESGYTF. The CDR3 nucleotides read TGTGCCAGCAGCCCGACAGGGGAGAGTGGCTACACCTTC.

This clone was observed a single time. V gene TRBV19 combines with J gene TRBJ2-2, with 14 positions matching TRBD2. The length of the CDR3 is 18 residues. The germline V gene encodes CDR1 LNHDA and CDR2 SQIVND (reference sequence). The V and J ends lost 0 bases and 4 bases, in that order; junction bases with no gene match: 4. This chain's CDR3 is CASSIETGTSGGTGELFF. The CDR3 DNA is TGTGCCAGTAGTATAGAAACCGGGACTAGCGGGGGCACCGGGGAGCTGTTTTTT.

This clone was detected only once. Other DNA sequences of this sample code for an identical CDR3. V gene TRBV28 combines with J gene TRBJ1-2, with D possibly being TRBD1 (5 bases). The germline CDR1 and CDR2 sequences are MDHEN and SYDVKM. This CDR3 is 16 amino acids long. V was shortened by 4 bases and J by 5 bases, with 20 bases between the two germline ends. The CDR3 sequence: CASSSIGTGLVYGYTF. The CDR3 nucleotides are TGTGCCAGCAGTTCGATTGGAACAGGTTTGGTTTATGGCTACACCTTC.

The rearrangement uses TRBV10-3 and TRBJ2-2; D is possibly TRBD2 (6 bases). With 7 bases removed from V and 0 bases from J, the gap between germline ends came to 15 bases. There are 16 residues in the CDR3. CDR1 and CDR2 from the germline V gene are ENHRY and SYGVKD. The CDR3 coding sequence is TGTGCCATCACTGGAGGGGTCGATTCGAACACCGGGGAGCTGTTTTTT. Amino acids: CAITGGVDSNTGELFF.

Only one count was recorded for this clone. One end of the junction is discordant with germline, which a read error may explain. This chain connects TRBV7-7 to TRBJ2-7; TRBD2 aligns across 9 bases. Germline V gene lookup returns CDR1 SSHAT and CDR2 FNYEAQ (reference sequence). The CDR3 totals 15 residues. CDR3 sequence (DNA): TGTGCTAGCAGCTTAGGCGGGAGGGCCTGGGGCGAGCAGTACTTC. It translates to CASSLGGRAWGEQYF.

This sequence joins TRBV12-3 or TRBV12-4 and TRBJ1-2, with TRBD1 matching 7 bases. With 7 bases clipped from V and 8 bases from J, the junction kept 10 bases outside the gene matches. The CDR3 is 13 residues long. The CDR3 loop is CASTPGQVHGYTF. DNA of the CDR3: TGTGCCAGCACGCCCGGACAGGTTCACGGCTACACCTTC.

The rearrangement joins TRBV19 to TRBJ1-1; D is uncertain. The germline CDR1 and CDR2 sequences are LNHDA and SQIVND (reference sequence). CDR3 size: 16 residues. The germline V and J ends were trimmed by 7 bases and 1 base, with 19 bases remaining between them. CDR3 residues: CASKTSLRAGNTEAFF. The CDR3 DNA reads TGTGCCAGTAAGACCTCATTGAGGGCCGGGAACACTGAAGCTTTCTTT.

V is TRBV2 and J is TRBJ2-5; unclear D gene. Germline V CDR1 and CDR2: SNHLY, FYNNEI. The CDR3 contains 13 residues. Trimming cost V 3 bases and J 5 bases, with 10 bases left between them. CDR3 amino acids: CASSDSVVETQYF. The CDR3 bases are TGTGCCAGCAGTGATAGTGTGGTGGAGACCCAGTACTTC.

This clone came up a few times. This chain connects TRBV6-4 to TRBJ2-3; TRBD2 matches 8 bases. V was clipped by 6 bases and J by 0 bases; unmatched bases: 8. The CDR3 runs 16 residues. CDR1 and CDR2 from the germline V gene are MRHNA and SNTAGT. The CDR3 DNA sequence: TGTGCCAGCAGCCGACGAGCGGGGGCTAGCACAGATACGCAGTATTTT. Its protein product is CASSRRAGASTDTQYF.

The rearrangement uses TRBV5-4 and TRBJ2-5, with 9 positions matching TRBD2. This CDR3 has 16 amino acids. CDR1 and CDR2 (germline): SGHNT, YYREEE (reference sequence). V lost 4 bases to trimming and J lost 1 base; unmatched junction nucleotides: 8. The CDR3 sequence is CASSSSGRVGQETQYF. For the CDR3, the DNA is TGTGCCAGCAGCAGTAGCGGGAGAGTCGGCCAAGAGACCCAGTACTTC.

This chain uses TRBV9 with TRBJ1-3, with 8 bases matching TRBD1. Unmatched junction bases numbered 9, after V lost 4 bases and J lost 0 bases. Looked up from germline, CDR1 is SGDLS and CDR2 is YYNGEE. CDR3 length: 17 residues. The CDR3 DNA follows: TGTGCCAGCAGCCCTGACCAGGGGGCTCCCTCTGGAAACACCATATATTTT. Its translation: CASSPDQGAPSGNTIYF.

This chain joins TRBV18 and TRBJ1-4, with 7 bases identical to TRBD1. The CDR3 covers 15 residues. In germline, CDR1 is KGHSH, CDR2 LQKENI. Unmatched junction bases numbered 3, after V lost 0 bases and J lost 5 bases. CDR3 loop: CASSPPNRGNEKLFF. The CDR3 DNA reads as TGTGCCAGCTCACCACCGAACAGGGGAAATGAAAAACTGTTTTTT.

The rearrangement uses TRBV19 and TRBJ2-3; 7 nucleotides align to TRBD1. The CDR3 spans 14 residues. After removal of 5 bases from V and 1 base from J, the junction contained 3 bases not matched to a gene. Germline values: CDR1 LNHDA, CDR2 SQIVND (reference sequence). CDR3 bases: TGTGCCAGTAGTCGGCAGGGGGGCACAGATACGCAGTATTTT. Its protein product is CASSRQGGTDTQYF.

The chain recombines TRBV7-6 with TRBJ2-7, with 7 bases matching TRBD1. V lost 4 bases and J lost 4; bases outside the gene matches: 13. The CDR3 totals 16 residues. The germline V gene has CDR1 SGHVS and CDR2 FNYEAQ. This CDR3 reads CASSSRSGTVGYEQYF. CDR3 bases: TGTGCCAGCAGCTCTAGATCCGGGACAGTAGGATACGAGCAGTACTTC.

The J gene is TRBJ2-7, the V gene TRBV6-5, with 13 bases lining up with TRBD2. The J segment lost 3 bases and the V segment lost 6 bases, leaving 5 bases of the junction unmatched. This CDR3 contains 15 residues. Germline V gene lookup returns CDR1 MNHEY and CDR2 SVGAGI. The CDR3, as DNA: TGTGCCAGCAGACGACTAGCGGGGGGACTCTACGAGCAGTACTTC. This encodes CASRRLAGGLYEQYF.

V usage is TRBV6-2 or TRBV6-3 and J usage is TRBJ2-1; 9 nucleotides align to TRBD1. V lost 6 bases and J lost 3; bases outside the gene matches: 15. The CDR3 runs 18 residues. The germline CDR1 and CDR2 sequences are MNHEY and SVGEGT. CDR3 region: CASSQNYRTGVLYNEQFF. DNA for the CDR3: TGTGCCAGCAGCCAAAATTATCGGACAGGGGTCCTCTACAATGAGCAGTTCTTC.

The chain links TRBV27 to TRBJ2-7; 11 bases align to TRBD1. Trimming removed 10 bases from V and 4 bases from J; junction bases left unmatched: 6. CDR3 length: 13 amino acids. CDR1 and CDR2 (germline): MNHEY, SMNVEV (reference sequence). The DNA for the CDR3 is TGTGCCACTAGGGACAGGGGGAAGTACGAGCAGTACTTC. It is translated as CATRDRGKYEQYF.

This chain connects TRBV27 to TRBJ2-7; TRBD1 might be the D (5 bases). Germline V gene lookup returns CDR1 MNHEY and CDR2 SMNVEV (reference sequence). This CDR3 has 14 amino acids. V was clipped by 3 bases and J by 3 bases, with 12 bases between them. The CDR3 DNA is TGTGCCAGCAGTTTTCAGGACACCCACTACGAGCAGTACTTC. Its protein product is CASSFQDTHYEQYF.

The chain carries TRBV5-4 and TRBJ1-5; no definite D call. Germline lookup yields CDR1 SGHNT and CDR2 YYREEE (reference sequence). CDR3 length: 14 residues. V shed 0 bases and J shed 4 bases, with 8 bases lying between them. CDR3 protein: CASSLVHRNQPQHF. For the CDR3, the DNA is TGTGCCAGCAGCTTGGTCCACCGGAATCAGCCCCAGCATTTT. The full variable domain, in which reference TRBV5-4 and TRBJ1-5 provide the parts outside the CDR3, is ETGVTQSPTHLIKTRGQQVTLRCSSQSGHNTVSWYQQALGQGPQFIFQYYREEENGRGNFPPRFSGLQFPNYSSELNVNALELDDSALYLCASSLVHRNQPQHFGDGTRLSIL.

This chain links TRBV5-1 with TRBJ1-3; TRBD1 is a possible D gene (5 bases). The CDR3 has 16 residues. The germline gives CDR1 SGHRS, CDR2 YFSETQ. V lost 0 bases to trimming and J lost 2 bases, with 12 bases between them. This chain's CDR3 is CASSLAVRGTGNTIYF. CDR3 bases: TGCGCCAGCAGCTTGGCGGTAAGGGGTACTGGAAACACCATATATTTT.

The J gene is TRBJ2-1, the V gene TRBV9, with 9 bases matching TRBD2. The CDR3 totals 15 residues. Germline V gene sequence: CDR1 SGDLS, CDR2 YYNGEE. J lost 9 bases, V lost 0 bases, and 7 bases had no gene match. CDR3 in amino acids: CASSVGSGGHVEQFF. CDR3 DNA: TGTGCCAGCAGCGTAGGGAGCGGGGGGCACGTTGAGCAGTTCTTC.

The CDR3 sequence is CASSYGRFDEQFF. The DNA of the CDR3 is TGTGCCAGCAGTTATGGCAGGTTCGATGAGCAGTTCTTC. This chain uses TRBV6-6 with TRBJ2-1; D gene uncertain. CDR1 and CDR2 (germline): MNHNY, SVGAGI (reference sequence). The CDR3 runs 13 residues. Trimming stripped 3 bases from V and 8 bases from J, with 11 bases between.